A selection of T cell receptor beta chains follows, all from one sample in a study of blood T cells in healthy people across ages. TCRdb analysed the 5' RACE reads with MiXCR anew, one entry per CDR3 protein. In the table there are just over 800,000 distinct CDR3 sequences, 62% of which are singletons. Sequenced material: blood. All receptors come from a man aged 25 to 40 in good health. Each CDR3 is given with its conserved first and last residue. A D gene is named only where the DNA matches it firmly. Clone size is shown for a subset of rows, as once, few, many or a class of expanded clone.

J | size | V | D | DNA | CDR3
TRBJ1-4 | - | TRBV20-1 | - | TGCAGTGCTAAAGGGGCTGGAACTAATGAAAAACTGTTTTTT | CSAKGAGTNEKLFF
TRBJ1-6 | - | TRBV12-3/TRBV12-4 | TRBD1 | TGTGCCAGCAGTTTACAGGGGGATAATTCACCCCTCCACTTT | CASSLQGDNSPLHF
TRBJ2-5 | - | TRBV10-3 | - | TGTGCCATCATGGTAAACAGCCGGCAGTACTTC | CAIMVNSRQYF
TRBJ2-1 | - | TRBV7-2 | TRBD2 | TGTGCCAGCAGCTTAAGGGATAGCGGGGGGGAAAGAGACTACAATGAGCAGTTCTTC | CASSLRDSGGERDYNEQFF
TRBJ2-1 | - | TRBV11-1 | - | TGTGCCAGCAGCTTGGAGGTCAGGGCCTCCTACAATGAGCAGTTCTTC | CASSLEVRASYNEQFF
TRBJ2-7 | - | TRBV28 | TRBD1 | TGTGCCAGCAGCTACCCCGGACAGGGTAGGGAGCAGTACTTC | CASSYPGQGREQYF
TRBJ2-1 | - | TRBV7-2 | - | TGTGCCAGCAGCTTAGACGGGGCCTACAATGAGCAGTTCTTC | CASSLDGAYNEQFF
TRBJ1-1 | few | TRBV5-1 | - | TGCGCCAGCAGCTCGGTATTGGGGGGGAACACTGAAGCTTTCTTT | CASSSVLGGNTEAFF
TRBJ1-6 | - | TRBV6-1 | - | TGTGCCAGCAGTGACTTAGGGGGGGAATTTTCACCCCTCCACTTT | CASSDLGGEFSPLHF
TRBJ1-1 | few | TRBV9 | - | TGTGCCAGCAGCGAAGTGGGCACTGAAGCTTTCTTT | CASSEVGTEAFF
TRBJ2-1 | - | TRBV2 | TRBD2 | TGTGCCAGCAGAGACTTGGGTAGCGGGGGGGCCAACAATGAGCAGTTCTTC | CASRDLGSGGANNEQFF
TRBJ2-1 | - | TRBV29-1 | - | TGCAGCGCCAGGACGGGTGGGGATGAGCAGTTCTTC | CSARTGGDEQFF
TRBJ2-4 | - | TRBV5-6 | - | TGTGCCAGCAGCTTGGACTTATCCAAAAACATTCAGTACTTC | CASSLDLSKNIQYF
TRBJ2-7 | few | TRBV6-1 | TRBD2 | TGTGCCAGCAGTGAAGGGACTAGCGGGGGTGTTCAGTACTTC | CASSEGTSGGVQYF
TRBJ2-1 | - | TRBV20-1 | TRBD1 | TGCAGTGCTCGAGGGGGCCAAAGCAATGAGCAGTTCTTC | CSARGGQSNEQFF
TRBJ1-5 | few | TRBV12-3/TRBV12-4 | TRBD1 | TGTGCCAGCCGGGGGACAGGGGGTGTTCAGCCCCAGCATTTT | CASRGTGGVQPQHF
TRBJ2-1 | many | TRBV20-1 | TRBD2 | TGCAGTGCTAGGCGGGGGGACTCTTACAATGAGCAGTTCTTC | CSARRGDSYNEQFF
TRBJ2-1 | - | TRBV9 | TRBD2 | TGTGCCAGCAGCGTAGATCAAGCGGGGGGGGGCAAAGAGACCCAGTTCTTC | CASSVDQAGGGKETQFF
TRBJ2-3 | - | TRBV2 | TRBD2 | TGTGCCAGCAGTGGTCGGACTAGCGGGCCCGATACGCAGTATTTT | CASSGRTSGPDTQYF
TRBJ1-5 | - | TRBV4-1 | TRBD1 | TGCGCCAGCAGCCTGGAGGGACAGTTCAATCAGCCCCAGCATTTT | CASSLEGQFNQPQHF
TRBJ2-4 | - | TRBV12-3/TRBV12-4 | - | TGTGCCAGCAGTGGTATAGGGGGAAGAACGTTCAAAAACATTCAGTACTTC | CASSGIGGRTFKNIQYF
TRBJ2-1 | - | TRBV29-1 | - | TGCAGCGTTGAAGGGCAGGGGATCTACAATGAGCAGTTCTTC | CSVEGQGIYNEQFF
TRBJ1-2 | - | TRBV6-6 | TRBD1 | TGTGCCAGCAGTTACTCGACGAGGACAGGGTTCCATGGCTACACCTTC | CASSYSTRTGFHGYTF
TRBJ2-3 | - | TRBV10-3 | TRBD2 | TGTGCCATCATGGCGGGGGGGGCAGATACGCAGTATTTT | CAIMAGGADTQYF
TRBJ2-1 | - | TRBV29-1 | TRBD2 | TGCAGCGTATCGGTTACTAGCGGGGCGAATGAGCAGTTCTTC | CSVSVTSGANEQFF
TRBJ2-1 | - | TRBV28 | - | TGTGCCAGCAGTCCAACCGGCCACAGAGGGAATGAGCAGTTCTTC | CASSPTGHRGNEQFF
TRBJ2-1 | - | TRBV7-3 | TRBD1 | TGTGCCAGCAGTTCAGGGGGCGCCATTGGTAATGAGCAGTTCTTC | CASSSGGAIGNEQFF
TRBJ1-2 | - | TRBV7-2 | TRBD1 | TGTGCCAGCAGCCCCCAAGTGGACAGGGTTTACTATGGCTACACCTTC | CASSPQVDRVYYGYTF
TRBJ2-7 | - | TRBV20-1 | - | TGCAGTGCTACTAGAGTACTTTCGAGTTGGGGCTCAACCTACGAGCAGTACTTC | CSATRVLSSWGSTYEQYF
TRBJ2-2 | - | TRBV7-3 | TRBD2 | TGTGCCAGCAGCTTGACTAGCTTGAACACCGGGGAGCTGTTTTTT | CASSLTSLNTGELFF
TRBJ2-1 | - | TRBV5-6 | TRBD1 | TGTGCCAGCAGAGCCGGGACAGCGCCCTACAATGAGCAGTTCTTC | CASRAGTAPYNEQFF
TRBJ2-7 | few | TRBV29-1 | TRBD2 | TGCAGCCTTGGGACTACCCGTTACAATGAGCAGTACTTC | CSLGTTRYNEQYF
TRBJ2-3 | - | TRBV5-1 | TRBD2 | TGCGCCAGCAGCCGACTTGGACTAGCCGACGCCATAGATACGCAGTATTTT | CASSRLGLADAIDTQYF
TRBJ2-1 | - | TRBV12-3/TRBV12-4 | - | TGTGCCAGCAGCGTCCGGACGGGAATCGCCTACAATGAGCAGTTCTTC | CASSVRTGIAYNEQFF
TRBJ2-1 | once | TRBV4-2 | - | TGTGCCAGCACCCCTGCAGCAGGACGGGGCCAATACAATGAGCAGTTCTTC | CASTPAAGRGQYNEQFF
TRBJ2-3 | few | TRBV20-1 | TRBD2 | TGCAGTGCTAGAGATCCAGCGGGGTATCGAGATACGCAGTATTTT | CSARDPAGYRDTQYF
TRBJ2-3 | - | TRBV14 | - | TGTGCCAGCAGCCAAGTAAGGGCAGATACGCAGTATTTT | CASSQVRADTQYF
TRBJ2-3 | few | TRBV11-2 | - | TGTGCCAGCAGCCCCGTCCCGAGAGGGGTGATAAGAGATACGCAGTATTTT | CASSPVPRGVIRDTQYF
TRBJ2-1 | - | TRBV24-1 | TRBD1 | TGTGCCACCAGTGAATACCGACAGGGCAGCGAGCAGTTCTTC | CATSEYRQGSEQFF
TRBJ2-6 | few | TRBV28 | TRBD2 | TGTGCCAGCAGTGGGGGGGGTAACTCTGGGGCCAACGTCCTGACTTTC | CASSGGGNSGANVLTF
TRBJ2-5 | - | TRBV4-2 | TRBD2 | TGTGCCAGCAGCCGGGCGGGGGGTACCCAAGAGACCCAGTACTTC | CASSRAGGTQETQYF
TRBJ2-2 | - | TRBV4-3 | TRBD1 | TGCGCCAGCAGCCGCGGACAGGGAACGAACACCGGGGAGCTGTTTTTT | CASSRGQGTNTGELFF
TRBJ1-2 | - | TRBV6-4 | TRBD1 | TGTGCCAGCAGTGAGGGACAGGGACATGGCTACACCTTC | CASSEGQGHGYTF
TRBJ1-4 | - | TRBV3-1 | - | TGTGCCAGCAGCCACCCAGGAGCGGAGGAAAAACTGTTTTTT | CASSHPGAEEKLFF
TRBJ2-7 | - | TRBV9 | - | TGTGCCAGCAGCTTGTCCGCAGGGGTCTCCTACGAGCAGTACTTC | CASSLSAGVSYEQYF
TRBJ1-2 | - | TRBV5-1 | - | TGTGTCAGCAGCTTGAATTTGGTCAACTATGGCTACACCTTC | CVSSLNLVNYGYTF